Listed here are 31 T cell receptor beta chains from one sample, sequenced in a study of cytomegalovirus exposure and HLA in healthy donors. The PCR had 60 Vbeta and 13 Jbeta primers. Method: immunoSEQ multiplex PCR; TCRdb's copy keeps in-frame clones and lacks some. The sample yields approximately 110,000 clones, around 77% seen once. Sequencing input: PBMCs. These TCRs come from a woman in her thirties in good health and CMV-seropositive.

Comment on this clone: One end of the junction varies from germline; a read error may be responsible. Distinct nucleotide sequences in the sample also encode this CDR3. The chain is built from TRBV7-2 and TRBJ1-5; D not resolved. Germline V CDR1 and CDR2: SGHTA, FQGNSA. CDR3 length equals 14 residues. This CDR3 is CASSPTNSNQPQHF. CDR3 DNA: TGTGCCAGCAGCCCCACAAATAGCAATCAGCCGCAGCATTTT.

The V gene is TRBV30, the J gene TRBJ2-3; unclear D gene. V was pared by 3 bases and J by 2 bases, with 9 bases between. The CDR3 sequence is 13 residues long. Per germline, CDR1 GTSNPN and CDR2 SVGIG (reference sequence). CDR3: CAWSVGDTDTQYF. CDR3 sequence (DNA): TGTGCCTGGAGCGTCGGAGACACAGATACGCAGTATTTT.

The table lists this clone with a few counts. Written as DNA, the CDR3 is TGTGCCAGCAGTGAAGAAGGGGGACAGCTAGCCTACGAGCAGTACTTC. This encodes CASSEEGGQLAYEQYF. The chain recombines TRBV2 with TRBJ2-7; 7 bases are shared with TRBD1. Germline V gene sequence: CDR1 SNHLY, CDR2 FYNNEI. Germline trimming cut 1 base from V and 2 bases from J; bases unmatched to any gene: 8. The CDR3 loop spans 16 amino acids.

The rearrangement uses TRBV6-5 and TRBJ1-1; D not resolved. The germline V and J ends were trimmed by 4 bases and 0 bases, with 12 bases remaining between them. The CDR3 is 15 residues long. CDR1 and CDR2 from the germline V gene are MNHEY and SVGAGI. In DNA form, the CDR3 reads TGTGCCAGCAGTTTTCGGGAGGGAATGAACACTGAAGCTTTCTTT. Translation: CASSFREGMNTEAFF.

V gene TRBV5-1 combines with J gene TRBJ2-1; D is ambiguous. CDR3 length equals 16 residues. Germline V gene sequence: CDR1 SGHRS, CDR2 YFSETQ. V was trimmed by 3 bases and J by 9 bases, leaving 22 bases between them. The CDR3 spells CASSSLRSESNAEQFF. The CDR3 DNA sequence: TGCGCCAGCAGCTCCCTCCGATCGGAGTCCAACGCTGAGCAGTTCTTC.

This clone appeared once. The genes are TRBV19 and TRBJ1-2, with 9 nucleotides matching TRBD1. Germline trimming cut 1 base from V and 2 bases from J; bases unmatched to any gene: 2. The CDR3 totals 15 residues. CDR1 and CDR2 from the germline V gene are LNHDA and SQIVND (reference sequence). The CDR3 protein is CASSIAGTGNYGYTF. The CDR3 nucleotides are TGTGCCAGTAGTATAGCGGGGACAGGGAACTATGGCTACACCTTC.

The gene calls are TRBV6-5 and TRBJ1-5; D is unresolved. The V and J ends lost 7 bases and 2 bases respectively, with 9 bases between them. The CDR3 extends over 13 amino acids. Germline CDR1 is MNHEY and CDR2 is SVGAGI. The DNA of the CDR3 is TGTGCCAGCATACCCTCAGGCAATCAGCCCCAGCATTTT. Its translation: CASIPSGNQPQHF.

The chain employs TRBV5-1 and TRBJ2-5, with D possibly matching TRBD1 (5 bases). Germline CDR1 reads SGHRS; CDR2 reads YFSETQ. V was cut by 2 bases and J by 2 bases, with 7 bases left in between. The CDR3 has 13 amino acids. The CDR3 region is CASSFRAQETQYF. The CDR3 DNA reads TGCGCCAGCAGCTTCAGGGCTCAAGAGACCCAGTACTTC.

The chain joins TRBV2 to TRBJ2-3; unclear D gene. This CDR3 region has 11 residues. In germline, CDR1 is SNHLY, CDR2 FYNNEI. Trimming pared 5 bases from V and 5 bases from J, leaving 5 bases between. CDR3 amino acids: CASSKQDTQYF. As DNA, the CDR3 is TGTGCCAGCAGTAAACAAGATACGCAGTATTTT.

The genes are TRBV29-1 and TRBJ1-5, with 7 bases that match TRBD1. Germline V gives CDR1 SQVTM, CDR2 ANQGSEA. V was clipped by 5 bases and J by 6 bases; unmatched bases: 19. The CDR3 consists of 17 residues. Here the CDR3 reads CSVLTGTDSFGGQPQHF. In DNA, the CDR3 is TGCAGCGTTTTAACCGGGACAGACTCCTTTGGTGGTCAGCCCCAGCATTTT.

The chain couples TRBV25-1 to TRBJ2-1; TRBD2 aligns across 7 bases. With V trimmed by 2 bases and J by 4 bases, 2 bases remained unmatched. CDR1 and CDR2 (germline): MGHDK, SYGVNS. This CDR3 has 14 amino acids. The CDR3 DNA sequence: TGTGCCAGCAGTGAAGTGCGGGAGTACAATGAGCAGTTCTTC. Its translation: CASSEVREYNEQFF.

V gene TRBV10-3 combines with J gene TRBJ1-6, with no clear D. Between the trimmed V and J ends, which lost 3 bases and 10 bases, there was a span of 16 bases. Per germline, CDR1 ENHRY and CDR2 SYGVKD. The CDR3 sequence is 15 residues long. CDR3 DNA: TGTGCCATCAGTGATAAAAGGAGCGTGGAATCACCCCTCCACTTT. Its protein is CAISDKRSVESPLHF.

The J gene is TRBJ1-5, the V gene TRBV6-6, with unresolved D. Trimming cost V 0 bases and J 3 bases, with 12 bases left between them. The CDR3 contains 16 residues. Germline V CDR1 and CDR2: MNHNY, SVGAGI (reference sequence). The CDR3 bases are TGTGCCAGCAGTTACTCGACGCCGGGTAACAATCAGCCCCAGCATTTT. It codes for CASSYSTPGNNQPQHF.

For the CDR3, the DNA is TGTGCCAGCAGCCCAGGACTGGCCTCGTGGGGCTACACCTTC. Translating gives CASSPGLASWGYTF. This chain connects TRBV5-6 to TRBJ1-2; no clear D gene. Trimming stripped 4 bases from V and 8 bases from J, with 18 bases between. The CDR3 has 14 residues. Germline CDR1 SGHDT, CDR2 YYEEEE.

This clone was detected once. The chain employs TRBV30 and TRBJ1-3, with D possibly being TRBD1 (5 bases). The CDR3 contains 13 residues. Germline V gives CDR1 GTSNPN, CDR2 SVGIG (reference sequence). The germline V and J ends were trimmed by 3 bases and 0 bases, with 6 bases remaining between them. The CDR3: CAWRTVSGNTIYF. CDR3 nucleotide sequence: TGTGCCTGGAGGACAGTCTCTGGAAACACCATATATTTT.

The chain couples TRBV18 to TRBJ2-5, with TRBD1 identical over 7 bases. J was trimmed by 1 base and V by 5 bases; bases with no gene match: 4. The CDR3 sequence is 14 residues long. Germline V gene data show CDR1 as KGHSH and CDR2 as LQKENI. The CDR3 sequence is CASSDRALQETQYF. In DNA form, the CDR3 reads TGTGCCAGCTCAGACAGGGCCCTCCAAGAGACCCAGTACTTC.

The chain has TRBV30 and TRBJ1-5; D remains ambiguous. The CDR3 is 13 residues long. Germline CDR1 reads GTSNPN; CDR2 reads SVGIG (reference sequence). V lost 1 base and J lost 5, with 9 bases in between. CDR3 loop: CAWSESGHQPQHF. In DNA form, the CDR3 reads TGTGCCTGGAGTGAGAGTGGGCATCAGCCCCAGCATTTT.

This chain uses TRBV7-2 with TRBJ2-2; D is possibly TRBD2 (5 bases). The ends were cut back, 3 bases at V and 0 bases at J, with 8 bases in the middle. CDR3 size: 15 residues. Germline assignment: CDR1 SGHTA and CDR2 FQGNSA. The DNA of the CDR3 is TGTGCCAGCAGCTTCAGCGGAGCGAACACCGGGGAGCTGTTTTTT. Its translation is CASSFSGANTGELFF.

The J gene is TRBJ2-5, the V gene TRBV7-3; tentatively, D is TRBD2 (5 bases). Germline loops: CDR1 SGHTA, CDR2 FQGTGA. V was clipped by 5 bases and J by 5 bases, with 21 bases between them. CDR3 size: 16 residues. This CDR3 is CASSPRPSDGGETQYF. For the CDR3, the DNA is TGTGCCAGCAGCCCGCGGCCTAGTGATGGCGGGGAGACCCAGTACTTC.

The rearrangement links TRBV6-6 to TRBJ2-7; maybe TRBD2 (6 bases). The CDR3 spans 14 residues. Trimming took off 6 bases at V and 5 bases at J, with 17 bases between the two ends. Germline V lookup: CDR1 MNHNY, CDR2 SVGAGI (reference sequence). The CDR3 DNA is TGTGCCAGCAGCGGGACTGGCAGCATGAACGAGCAGTACTTC. Its protein is CASSGTGSMNEQYF.

This chain joins TRBV28 and TRBJ2-1, with 9 positions matching TRBD2. Germline V gene lookup returns CDR1 MDHEN and CDR2 SYDVKM. This CDR3 contains 18 residues. Trimming removed 4 bases from V and 4 bases from J; junction bases left unmatched: 14. In DNA, the CDR3 is TGTGCCAGCAGTTCCCGGAAGGACAGCGGGGGGTATTACAATGAGCAGTTCTTC. Residues: CASSSRKDSGGYYNEQFF.

The rearrangement links TRBV10-3 to TRBJ2-5; 9 bases are shared with TRBD2. This CDR3 comprises 13 residues. V lost 6 bases and J lost 3; bases outside the gene matches: 2. The germline CDR1 and CDR2 sequences are ENHRY and SYGVKD. The DNA for the CDR3 is TGTGCCATCAGAGGCGGGAGGGAAGAGACCCAGTACTTC. Encoded protein: CAIRGGREETQYF.

The J gene is TRBJ2-1, the V gene TRBV10-3, with 9 bases that match TRBD1. Losses at the gene ends were 10 bases for V and 10 bases for J; bases not matched to a gene: 11. The CDR3 has 13 residues. Looked up from germline, CDR1 is ENHRY and CDR2 is SYGVKD. CDR3 sequence (DNA): TGTGCCACTGGAGGACAGGGGCGGGACGAGCAGTTCTTC. Translation: CATGGQGRDEQFF.

V usage is TRBV29-1 and J usage is TRBJ2-2; 7 bases map to TRBD1. V shed 5 bases and J 5 bases; nucleotides not matched to a gene: 11. In germline, CDR1 is SQVTM, CDR2 ANQGSEA. The CDR3 extends over 15 amino acids. In nucleotides, the CDR3 is TGCAGCGTTCCCCGAGGGGACAGTTTAACCGGGGAGCTGTTTTTT. Translated: CSVPRGDSLTGELFF.

The chain joins TRBV7-9 to TRBJ2-7; D is uncertain. This CDR3 is built from 13 residues. Trimming cost V 5 bases and J 2 bases, with 10 bases left between them. Germline assignment: CDR1 SEHNR and CDR2 FQNEAQ (reference sequence). The CDR3 loop reads CASSVTLTYEQYF. The DNA of the CDR3 is TGTGCCAGCAGCGTGACACTTACCTACGAGCAGTACTTC.

This clone has a single count. The V gene is TRBV2, the J gene TRBJ2-1, with 9 positions matching TRBD1. Unmatched junction bases numbered 7, after V lost 8 bases and J lost 8 bases. Germline V lookup: CDR1 SNHLY, CDR2 FYNNEI. The CDR3 is 13 amino acids. Here the CDR3 reads CASSGQGLDEQFF. The CDR3 DNA is TGTGCCAGCTCCGGACAGGGGTTAGATGAGCAGTTCTTC.

This clone was recorded only once. J is TRBJ2-2 and V is TRBV6-1; TRBD2 matches at 11 bases. The V gene end was trimmed by 4 bases and the J gene end by 5 bases; junction bases not matched to a gene: 9. This CDR3 spans 17 amino acids. Germline loops: CDR1 MNHNS, CDR2 SASEGT. This chain's CDR3 is CASSGELAGGVTGELFF. CDR3 DNA sequence: TGTGCCAGCAGTGGGGAGCTAGCGGGAGGTGTGACCGGGGAGCTGTTTTTT.

This rearrangement joins TRBV30 to TRBJ2-1; weak D call: TRBD1 (6 bases). The length of the CDR3 is 13 residues. CDR1 and CDR2 (germline): GTSNPN, SVGIG (reference sequence). The CDR3 spells CALQGDSYNEQFF. DNA for the CDR3: TGTGCTTTACAGGGAGACTCCTACAATGAGCAGTTCTTC.

This clone came up a few times. The V call is TRBV15, the J call TRBJ1-6, with 9 bases aligning to TRBD1. The V gene end was trimmed by 0 bases and the J gene end by 7 bases; junction bases not matched to a gene: 10. Germline assignment: CDR1 LNHNV and CDR2 YYDKDF (reference sequence). The CDR3 contains 18 residues. CDR3 DNA sequence: TGTGCCACCAGCAGAGATTCCTACAGACAGGGGGGGAATTCACCCCTCCACTTT. It encodes CATSRDSYRQGGNSPLHF.

This sequence joins TRBV19 and TRBJ2-5; 9 positions agree with TRBD1. The germline V gene encodes CDR1 LNHDA and CDR2 SQIVND (reference sequence). V was clipped by 6 bases and J by 9 bases; unmatched bases: 14. The CDR3 loop spans 15 amino acids. Here the CDR3 DNA reads TGTGCCAGTAGGGTCGAAGGACAGGGGATGAGGGCCCAGTACTTC. Translating it yields CASRVEGQGMRAQYF.

Worth noting for this clone: Relative to the germline gene, one junction end is altered; a read error may explain this. This rearrangement joins TRBV7-8 to TRBJ2-1; possible D gene TRBD1, 6 bases. The CDR3 has 17 residues. CDR1 and CDR2 from the germline V gene are SGHVS and FQNEAQ. CDR3 region: CASSLAPGEISYNEQFF. Here the CDR3 DNA reads TGTGCCAGCAGCTTAGCCCCAGGGGAAATCTCCTACAATGAGCAATTCTTC.